One TCR beta chain is described in this entry. The CDR3 is 15 residues long. Germline CDR1 reads SEHNR; CDR2 reads FQNEAQ (reference sequence). V lost 1 base and J lost 3, with 10 bases in between. This entry is derived from a study of control samples from healthy donors and cancer patients. Profiled with immunoSEQ multiplex PCR; TCRdb holds only in-frame clones, not every one. The sample shows tens of thousands of clones, around 97% of them seen only once. The V and J genes are TRBV7-9 and TRBJ1-3, with D possibly TRBD1 on 5 matching bases. The origin of this receptor is a woman aged 25 to 39 in good health. Sequenced material: blood. CDR3 nucleotides: TGTGCCAGCAGCTTAGGAGGGGCTGGTGGAAACACCATATATTTT. It is translated as CASSLGGAGGNTIYF. Supplemented by reference TRBV7-9 and TRBJ1-3, the full variable domain reads DTGVSQNPRHKITKRGQNVTFRCDPISEHNRLYWYRQTLGQGPEFLTYFQNEAQLEKSRLLSDRFSAERPKGSFSTLEIQRTEQGDSAMYLCASSLGGAGGNTIYFGEGSWLTVV.